This TCR beta chain was identified during a study of T cell responses to AZD1222 COVID-19 vaccine (dated by TCRdb to the early 2020s). With respect to the entire study: A total of more than 230 trial participants underwent TCR sequencing, of whom 207 received two doses of AZD1222 and approximately 25 received two doses of the MenACWY control vaccine. Trial participants were enrolled by age into subgroups of 18-55, 56-69 and 70-plus years, and about 150, 27 and 61 TCR-sequenced participants, respectively, were included in these subgroups. Paper-wide results and their limitations: Conclusions about previously exposed vaccinees were limited because only 6 or 7 AZD1222 recipients were SARS-CoV-2 seropositive at baseline. Because no day 14 peak-response samples were available, repertoires were characterized only after the peak T cell response. After two AZD1222 doses, spike-specific TCR breadth and depth were significantly higher than at day 0 and than in MenACWY recipients. Participants were mostly white British, with more females than males. The authors suggested clonal diversity may have been underestimated. Nearly half of unique spike-specific TCRs reportedly recognized epitopes outside regions mutated in the B.1.351 and B.1.1.7 variants. CD4 TCRs associated with the vaccine covered the entire spike protein, and the dominant responses were in regions 160-218 and 743-854. The 56-69-year group was small, and its depth increase did not reach significance, likely because of low power.

Explained via the paper, the time point label denotes: about 28 days (+/-7) after the second vaccine dose. AZD1222 recipients given second doses at about 4 weeks or at about 12 weeks were pooled, since spike-specific TCR depth and breadth were not found to differ between the two schedules. Vaccinee samples were obtained from the UK trials COV001 and COV002, which included a single-blind randomized controlled phase 2/3 trial of AZD1222 (ChAdOx1 nCoV-19) in healthy adults. Trial participant PBMC samples were collected at day 0 and day 28 after the second dose for TCRbeta chain sequencing. The CDR3 runs 15 residues from the cysteine to the phenylalanine. Just CDR3 DNA is preserved here, 45 bases in frame from base 1. CDR1 and CDR2, looked up from the germline V gene (reference sequence), are LNHDA and SQIVND. The V end gives up 5 bases and the J end 4 bases, leaving 6 bases in the junction not matched to a gene.

Remarks on this clone: This clone's antigen is unknown. Base qualities are not at hand, and no much larger clone is one base apart.

The CDR3 regions of human TCRbeta chains were analyzed by immunosequencing. The study's own analysis went as follows. Repertoire TCRs were matched against a reference library of SARS-CoV-2-specific TCRs generated with the MIRA antigen-specificity platform. Breadth meant the fraction of unique TCRs that were SARS-CoV-2-associated, whereas depth meant the fraction of total T cells that were SARS-CoV-2-associated. Using the MIRA data, each spike-specific TCR was assigned both to the spike region to which the TCR was reactive and to a CD4 or CD8 class. Log10-transformed breadth and depth values were compared by one-way ANOVA with Sidak's multiple comparisons tests. Imported from immuneACCESS, the table was reduced by TCRdb to in-frame sequences with V and J called. These copies leave out some clones; in studies compared against another copy, an unresolved V gene accounts for under half, and the cause of the remainder is not known. For V, J and clone size, that table is used; D and trimming come from the DNA. This sample comprises 130,000 or so clones, over 75% of them detected only once. The ten top clones hold approximately 6% of the sample.

This chain joins TRBV19 to TRBJ2-7, and 12 bases in between align with TRBD2. Specimen: peripheral blood, collected 28 days after the second AZD1222 dose. This TCR was sampled from an adult who received the AZD1222 COVID-19 vaccine. The nucleotide sequence is TGTGCCAGTAGTGTTCTAGCGGGAGGGGAGTACGAGCAGTACTTC. This sequence encodes CASSVLAGGEYEQYF.